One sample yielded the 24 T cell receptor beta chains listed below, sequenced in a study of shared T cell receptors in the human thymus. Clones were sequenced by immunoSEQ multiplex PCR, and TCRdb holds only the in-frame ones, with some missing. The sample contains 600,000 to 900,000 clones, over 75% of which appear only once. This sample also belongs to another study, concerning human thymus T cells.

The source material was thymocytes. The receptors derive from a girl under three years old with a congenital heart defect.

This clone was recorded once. This CDR3 is CASSGSVGDIAKNIQYF. The DNA for the CDR3 is TGTGCCAGCAGTGGGTCAGTCGGGGATATAGCCAAAAACATTCAGTACTTC. The chain links TRBV2 to TRBJ2-4; the D gene is possibly TRBD2 (5 bases). CDR1 is SNHLY, CDR2 FYNNEI, per germline. The ends were cut back, 4 bases at V and 0 bases at J, with 16 bases in the middle. The CDR3 is 17 residues long.

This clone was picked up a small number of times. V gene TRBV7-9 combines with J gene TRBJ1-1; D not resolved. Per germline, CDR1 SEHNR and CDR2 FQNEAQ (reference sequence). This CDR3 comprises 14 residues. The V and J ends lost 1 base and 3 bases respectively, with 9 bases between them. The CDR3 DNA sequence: TGTGCCAGCAGCTTAGGCAGCGCGGACACTGAAGCTTTCTTT. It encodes CASSLGSADTEAFF.

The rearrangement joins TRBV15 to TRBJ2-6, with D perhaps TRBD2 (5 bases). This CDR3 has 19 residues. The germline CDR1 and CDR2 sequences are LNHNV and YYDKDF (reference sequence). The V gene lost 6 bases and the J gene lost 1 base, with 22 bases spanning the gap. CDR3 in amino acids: CATREYNGGEGSGANVLTF. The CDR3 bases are TGTGCCACCAGGGAATATAACGGCGGCGAGGGATCTGGGGCCAACGTCCTGACTTTC.

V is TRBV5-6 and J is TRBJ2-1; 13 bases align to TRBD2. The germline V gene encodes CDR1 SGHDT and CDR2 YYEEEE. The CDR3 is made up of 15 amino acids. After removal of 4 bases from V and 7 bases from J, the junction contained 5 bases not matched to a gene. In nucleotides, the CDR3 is TGTGCCAGCAGCCCCGGACTAGCGGGGGCTAATGAGCAGTTCTTC. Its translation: CASSPGLAGANEQFF.

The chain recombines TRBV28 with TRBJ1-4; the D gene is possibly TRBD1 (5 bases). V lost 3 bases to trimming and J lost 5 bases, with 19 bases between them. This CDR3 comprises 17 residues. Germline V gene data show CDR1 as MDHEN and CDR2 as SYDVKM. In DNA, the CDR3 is TGTGCCAGCAGTTTGGAGGGGTATTTGGGGCAGAATGAAAAACTGTTTTTT. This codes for CASSLEGYLGQNEKLFF. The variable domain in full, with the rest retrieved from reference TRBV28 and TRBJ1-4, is DVKVTQSSRYLVKRTGEKVFLECVQDMDHENMFWYRQDPGLGLRLIYFSYDVKMKEKGDIPEGYSVSREKKERFSLILESASTNQTSMYLCASSLEGYLGQNEKLFFGSGTQLSVL.

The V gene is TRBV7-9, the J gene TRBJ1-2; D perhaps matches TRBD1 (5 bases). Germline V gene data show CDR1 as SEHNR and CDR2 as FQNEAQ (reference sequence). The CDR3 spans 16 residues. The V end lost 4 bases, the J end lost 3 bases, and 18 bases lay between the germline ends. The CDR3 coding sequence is TGTGCCAGCAGCTCGCTAGACCCCAGGGTGGACTATGGCTACACCTTC. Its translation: CASSSLDPRVDYGYTF. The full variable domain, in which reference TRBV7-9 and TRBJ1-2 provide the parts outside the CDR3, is DTGVSQNPRHKITKRGQNVTFRCDPISEHNRLYWYRQTLGQGPEFLTYFQNEAQLEKSRLLSDRFSAERPKGSFSTLEIQRTEQGDSAMYLCASSSLDPRVDYGYTFGSGTRLTVV.

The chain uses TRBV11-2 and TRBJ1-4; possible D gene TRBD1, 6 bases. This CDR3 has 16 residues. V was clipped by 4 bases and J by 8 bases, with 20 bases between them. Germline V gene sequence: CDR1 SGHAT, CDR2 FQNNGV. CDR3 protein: CASSSRQAKLGEKLFF. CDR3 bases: TGTGCCAGCAGCTCCCGACAGGCAAAATTGGGGGAAAAACTGTTTTTT.

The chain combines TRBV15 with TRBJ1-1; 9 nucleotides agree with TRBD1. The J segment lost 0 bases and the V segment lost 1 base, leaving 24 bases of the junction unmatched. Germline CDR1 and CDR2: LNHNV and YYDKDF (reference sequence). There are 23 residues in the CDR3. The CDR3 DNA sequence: TGTGCCACCAGCAGAGGATTTGGGACAGGGAACGTCCTAGTGGGCCCCCTGAACACTGAAGCTTTCTTT. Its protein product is CATSRGFGTGNVLVGPLNTEAFF.

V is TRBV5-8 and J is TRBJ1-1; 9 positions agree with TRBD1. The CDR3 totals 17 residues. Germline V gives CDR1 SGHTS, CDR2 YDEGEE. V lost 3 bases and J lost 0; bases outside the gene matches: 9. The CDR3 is CASSWRTGADMNTEAFF. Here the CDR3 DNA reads TGTGCCAGCAGCTGGCGGACAGGGGCTGACATGAACACTGAAGCTTTCTTT.

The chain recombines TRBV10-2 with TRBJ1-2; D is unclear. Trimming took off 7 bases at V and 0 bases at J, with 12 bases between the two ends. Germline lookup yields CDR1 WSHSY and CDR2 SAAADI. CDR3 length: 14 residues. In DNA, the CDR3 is TGCGCCAGCATTCCGGCAGCGGCTAACTATGGCTACACCTTC. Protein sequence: CASIPAAANYGYTF.

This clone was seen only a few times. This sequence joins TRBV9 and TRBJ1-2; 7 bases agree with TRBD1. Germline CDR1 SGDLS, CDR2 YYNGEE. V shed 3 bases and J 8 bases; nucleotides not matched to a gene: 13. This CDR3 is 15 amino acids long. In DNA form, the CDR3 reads TGTGCCAGCAGCGCCAACCAGGGGGAAAGAGTGGGCTACACCTTC. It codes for CASSANQGERVGYTF.

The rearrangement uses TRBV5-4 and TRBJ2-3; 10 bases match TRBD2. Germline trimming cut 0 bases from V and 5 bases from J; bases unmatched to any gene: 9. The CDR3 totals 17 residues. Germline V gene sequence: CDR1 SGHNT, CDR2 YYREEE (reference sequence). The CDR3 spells CASSLGAAASGGDTQYF. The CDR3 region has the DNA TGTGCCAGCAGCTTGGGTGCGGCGGCTAGCGGGGGAGATACGCAGTATTTT.

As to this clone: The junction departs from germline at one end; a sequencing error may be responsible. CDR3 sequence: CASSLGRSTGPYSNQPQHF. CDR3 DNA sequence: TGTGCTAGCAGCTTAGGTAGGTCGACAGGTCCTTATAGCAATCAGCCCCAGCATTTT. The J gene is TRBJ1-5, the V gene TRBV7-7; D may be TRBD1 (6 bases). CDR1 is SSHAT, CDR2 FNYEAQ, per germline (reference sequence). This CDR3 comprises 19 residues.

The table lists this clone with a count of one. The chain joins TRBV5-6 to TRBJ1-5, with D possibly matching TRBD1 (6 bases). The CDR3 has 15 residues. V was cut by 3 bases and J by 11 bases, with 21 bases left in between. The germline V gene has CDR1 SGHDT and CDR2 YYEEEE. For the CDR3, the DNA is TGTGCCAGCAGCTCGAAACAGGGCCGGCAGTGGGCCCAGCATTTT. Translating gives CASSSKQGRQWAQHF. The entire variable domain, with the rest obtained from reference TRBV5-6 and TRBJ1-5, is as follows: DAGVTQSPTHLIKTRGQQVTLRCSPKSGHDTVSWYQQALGQGPQFIFQYYEEEERQRGNFPDRFSGHQFPNYSSELNVNALLLGDSALYLCASSSKQGRQWAQHFGDGTRLSIL.

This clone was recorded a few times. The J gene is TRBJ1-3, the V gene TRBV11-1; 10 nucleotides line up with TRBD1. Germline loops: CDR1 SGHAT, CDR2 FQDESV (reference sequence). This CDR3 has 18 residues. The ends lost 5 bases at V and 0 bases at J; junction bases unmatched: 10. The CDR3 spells CASSRDRGQGSSGNTIYF. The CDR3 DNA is TGTGCCAGCAGCCGAGACAGGGGGCAGGGGAGCTCTGGAAACACCATATATTTT. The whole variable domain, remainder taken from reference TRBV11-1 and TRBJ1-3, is EAEVAQSPRYKITEKSQAVAFWCDPISGHATLYWYRQILGQGPELLVQFQDESVVDDSQLPKDRFSAERLKGVDSTLKIQPAELGDSAMYLCASSRDRGQGSSGNTIYFGEGSWLTVV.

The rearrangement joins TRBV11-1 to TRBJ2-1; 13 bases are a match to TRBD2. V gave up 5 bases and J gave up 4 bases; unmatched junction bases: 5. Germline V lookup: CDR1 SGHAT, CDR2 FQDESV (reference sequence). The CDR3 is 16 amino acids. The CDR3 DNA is TGTGCCAGCAGCGTGACTAGCGGGGGGAATTACAATGAGCAGTTCTTC. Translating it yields CASSVTSGGNYNEQFF. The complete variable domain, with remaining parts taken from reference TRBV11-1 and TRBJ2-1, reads EAEVAQSPRYKITEKSQAVAFWCDPISGHATLYWYRQILGQGPELLVQFQDESVVDDSQLPKDRFSAERLKGVDSTLKIQPAELGDSAMYLCASSVTSGGNYNEQFFGPGTRLTVL.

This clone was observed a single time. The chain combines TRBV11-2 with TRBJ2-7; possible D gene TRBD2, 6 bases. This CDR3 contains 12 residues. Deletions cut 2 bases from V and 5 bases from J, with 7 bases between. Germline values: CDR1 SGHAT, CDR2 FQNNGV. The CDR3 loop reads CASSLSGDEQYF. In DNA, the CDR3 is TGTGCCAGCAGCTTATCGGGGGACGAGCAGTACTTC.

CDR3: CASSLSGHYNEQFF. CDR3 DNA sequence: TGTGCCAGCAGCTTAAGTGGGCACTACAATGAGCAGTTCTTC. J is TRBJ2-1 and V is TRBV11-3; unclear D gene. The V and J ends lost 2 bases and 3 bases respectively, with 8 bases between them. The CDR3 has 14 amino acids. Germline CDR1 SGHNT, CDR2 YENEEA.

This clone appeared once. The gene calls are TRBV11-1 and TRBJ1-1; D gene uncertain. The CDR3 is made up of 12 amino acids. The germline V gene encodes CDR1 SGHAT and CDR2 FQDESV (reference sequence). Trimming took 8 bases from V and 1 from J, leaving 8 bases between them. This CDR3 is CASLSGNTEAFF. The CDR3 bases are TGTGCCAGCTTATCGGGGAACACTGAAGCTTTCTTT. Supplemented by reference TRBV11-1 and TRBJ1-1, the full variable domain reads EAEVAQSPRYKITEKSQAVAFWCDPISGHATLYWYRQILGQGPELLVQFQDESVVDDSQLPKDRFSAERLKGVDSTLKIQPAELGDSAMYLCASLSGNTEAFFGQGTRLTVV.

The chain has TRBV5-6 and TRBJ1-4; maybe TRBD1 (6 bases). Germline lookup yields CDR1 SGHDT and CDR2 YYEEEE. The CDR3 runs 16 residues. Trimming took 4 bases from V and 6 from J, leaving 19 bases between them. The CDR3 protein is CASSNGGAGVYEKLFF. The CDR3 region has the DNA TGTGCCAGCAGCAACGGGGGGGCAGGGGTATATGAAAAACTGTTTTTT.

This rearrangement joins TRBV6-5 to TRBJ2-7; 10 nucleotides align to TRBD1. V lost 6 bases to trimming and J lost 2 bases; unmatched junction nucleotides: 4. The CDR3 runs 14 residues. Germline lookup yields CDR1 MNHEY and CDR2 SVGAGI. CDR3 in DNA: TGTGCCAGCAGGGAGGACAGGGGGACCTACGAGCAGTACTTC. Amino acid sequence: CASREDRGTYEQYF.

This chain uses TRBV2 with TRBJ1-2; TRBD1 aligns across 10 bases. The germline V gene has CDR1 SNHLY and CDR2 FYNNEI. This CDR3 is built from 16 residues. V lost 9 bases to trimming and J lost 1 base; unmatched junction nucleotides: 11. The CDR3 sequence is CASHRTWDRGNYGYTF. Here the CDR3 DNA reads TGTGCCAGTCATAGAACGTGGGACAGGGGTAACTATGGCTACACCTTC.

The CDR3 nucleotides are TGTGCCAGCAGTTTTCTTGGAGGACCTAGCTCCTACGAGCAGTACTTC. It specifies CASSFLGGPSSYEQYF. The rearrangement links TRBV28 to TRBJ2-7; TRBD2 is a possible D gene (5 bases). Trimming took 3 bases from V and 0 from J, leaving 15 bases between them. Germline V gene data show CDR1 as MDHEN and CDR2 as SYDVKM. The CDR3 consists of 16 residues.

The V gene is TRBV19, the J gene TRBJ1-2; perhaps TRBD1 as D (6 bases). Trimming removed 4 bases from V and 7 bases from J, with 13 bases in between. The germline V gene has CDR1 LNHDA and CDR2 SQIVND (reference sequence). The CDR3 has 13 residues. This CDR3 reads CASSTRGLSGYTF. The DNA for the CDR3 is TGTGCCAGTAGTACGCGGGGGCTGAGTGGCTACACCTTC. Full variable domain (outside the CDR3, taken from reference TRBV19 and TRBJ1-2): DGGITQSPKYLFRKEGQNVTLSCEQNLNHDAMYWYRQDPGQGLRLIYYSQIVNDFQKGDIAEGYSVSREKKESFPLTVTSAQKNPTAFYLCASSTRGLSGYTFGSGTRLTVV.